The 29 T cell receptor beta chains given below trace back to one sample, sequenced in a study of blood T cells in healthy people across ages. Sample-barcoded 5' priming and a J-beta primer mix drove a second PCR of about 7 to 11 cycles. TCRdb fed the 5' RACE reads into MiXCR, producing one record per CDR3 protein. The table includes approximately 2,000,000 distinct CDR3 sequences, approximately 39% detected once. The sequenced sample was blood. These receptors came from a human donor in good health.

This clonotype appeared a few times. The chain couples TRBV7-9 to TRBJ2-1; 8 bases are a match to TRBD2. With V trimmed by 1 base and J by 14 bases, 4 bases remained unmatched. Germline V gene data show CDR1 as SEHNR and CDR2 as FQNEAQ (reference sequence). This CDR3 is 12 amino acids long. The CDR3 coding sequence is TGTGCCAGCAGCTTAGGACTAGCGATGGAGTTCTTC. It is translated as CASSLGLAMEFF.

The chain uses TRBV6-2 or TRBV6-3 and TRBJ2-4, with TRBD2 identical over 7 bases. V lost 6 bases to trimming and J lost 14 bases; unmatched junction nucleotides: 16. The length of the CDR3 is 14 residues. Germline values: CDR1 MNHEY, CDR2 SVGEGT. The CDR3 loop reads CASRAPGLIPLEYF. In DNA, the CDR3 is TGTGCCAGCAGGGCACCGGGACTAATTCCTCTGGAGTACTTC.

The rearrangement uses TRBV28 and TRBJ2-7, with 7 bases identical to TRBD2. This CDR3 contains 15 residues. The germline CDR1 and CDR2 sequences are MDHEN and SYDVKM. J gave up 3 bases and V 4 bases, and 9 bases lay outside the gene matches. CDR3 DNA sequence: TGTGCCAGCAGTTCAGCCCTAGCGGAGGACTACGAGCAGTACTTC. It is translated as CASSSALAEDYEQYF.

The chain is built from TRBV12-3 or TRBV12-4 and TRBJ2-1; possible D gene TRBD1, 6 bases. The CDR3 totals 11 residues. Trimming stripped 5 bases from V and 13 bases from J, with 12 bases between. The CDR3, as DNA: TGTGCCAGCAGTCCCGACAGGCCCCAGTTCTTC. Encoded protein: CASSPDRPQFF.

The V call is TRBV5-1, the J call TRBJ2-1; D is undetermined. This CDR3 is 15 amino acids long. Germline lookup yields CDR1 SGHRS and CDR2 YFSETQ. V lost 0 bases, J lost 4 bases, and 11 bases lay in between. The chain's CDR3 is CASSLEQPEYNEQFF. CDR3 DNA: TGCGCCAGCAGCTTGGAACAGCCGGAATACAATGAGCAGTTCTTC. Full variable domain (outside the CDR3, taken from reference TRBV5-1 and TRBJ2-1): KAGVTQTPRYLIKTRGQQVTLSCSPISGHRSVSWYQQTPGQGLQFLFEYFSETQRNKGNFPGRFSGRQFSNSRSEMNVSTLELGDSALYLCASSLEQPEYNEQFFGPGTRLTVL.

The chain links TRBV7-9 to TRBJ1-1; D gene ambiguous. Germline assignment: CDR1 SEHNR and CDR2 FQNEAQ (reference sequence). The CDR3 extends over 14 amino acids. Trimming pared 5 bases from V and 4 bases from J, leaving 14 bases between. The CDR3 DNA follows: TGTGCCAGCAGCCCACGGCAGGTCGGCACTGAAGCTTTCTTT. Its protein product is CASSPRQVGTEAFF.

The gene calls are TRBV20-1 and TRBJ2-7; 7 bases agree with TRBD1. V shed 2 bases and J 4 bases; nucleotides not matched to a gene: 8. CDR3 size: 14 residues. Germline CDR1 reads DFQATT; CDR2 reads SNEGSKA (reference sequence). The CDR3 DNA follows: TGCAGTGCTAGAAAAACCGGGACAGTATACGAGCAGTACTTC. This encodes CSARKTGTVYEQYF.

This clonotype was observed a handful of times. The chain is built from TRBV4-3 and TRBJ1-1; maybe TRBD1 (5 bases). The CDR3 loop spans 15 amino acids. Deletions cut 3 bases from V and 1 base from J, with 12 bases between. CDR1 is LGHNA, CDR2 YSLEER, per germline. The CDR3 nucleotides read TGCGCCAGCAGCCAGGGGGGACGGGAGAACACTGAAGCTTTCTTT. Translated, it gives CASSQGGRENTEAFF.

In this sample, this clonotype turned up once. This chain links TRBV29-1 with TRBJ2-4; D tentatively fits TRBD1 or TRBD2 (6 bases each). The closer fit of TRBJ2-1 to the DNA end suggests the J call may be wrong. Germline V gives CDR1 SQVTM, CDR2 ANQGSEA. This CDR3 is built from 13 residues. The CDR3 DNA reads TGCAGCGTTGACTCGGGGGCCAAAAACATTCAGTTCTTC. Encoded protein: CSVDSGAKNIQFF.

The J gene is TRBJ1-2, the V gene TRBV5-1, with unresolved D. CDR1 is SGHRS and CDR2 is YFSETQ in the germline V gene. The CDR3 spans 14 residues. V was clipped by 3 bases and J by 5 bases, with 14 bases between them. The CDR3 protein is CASSSEDARYGYTF. Written as DNA, the CDR3 is TGCGCCAGCAGCTCGGAAGATGCGAGGTATGGCTACACCTTC. The variable domain in full, with the rest retrieved from reference TRBV5-1 and TRBJ1-2, is KAGVTQTPRYLIKTRGQQVTLSCSPISGHRSVSWYQQTPGQGLQFLFEYFSETQRNKGNFPGRFSGRQFSNSRSEMNVSTLELGDSALYLCASSSEDARYGYTFGSGTRLTVV.

A remark on this clonotype: This may be a read error, as it is one base from a much larger clone. The rearrangement links TRBV24-1 to TRBJ1-2, with 12 bases lining up with TRBD1. CDR1 and CDR2 from the germline V gene are KGHDR and SFDVKD. The CDR3 runs to 19 residues. After removal of 3 bases from V and 7 bases from J, the junction contained 17 bases not matched to a gene. The CDR3 DNA sequence: TGTGCCACCAGTGATCCTAAAACGCCGGGACAGGGGGCTGGCTGTGGCTACACCTTC. This encodes CATSDPKTPGQGAGCGYTF.

This clonotype came up a few times. V and J are TRBV5-1 and TRBJ1-2, with no clear D. The CDR3 has 13 residues. Trimming shortened V by 0 bases and J by 5 bases, and 8 bases separated the two germline ends. Germline V gene data show CDR1 as SGHRS and CDR2 as YFSETQ. The CDR3 loop reads CASSLAWAYGYTF. CDR3 coding DNA: TGCGCCAGCAGCTTGGCGTGGGCTTATGGCTACACCTTC.

The chain uses TRBV10-3 and TRBJ1-2; D call uncertain. Trimming cost V 9 bases and J 4 bases, with 21 bases left between them. Germline lookup yields CDR1 ENHRY and CDR2 SYGVKD. There are 15 residues in the CDR3. In DNA, the CDR3 is TGTGCCATTTCCCCTGGGCCCAACCTTCCCTATGGCTACACCTTC. As protein: CAISPGPNLPYGYTF.

This clonotype was counted a few times. The chain joins TRBV11-2 to TRBJ2-7; D call uncertain. This CDR3 is 12 amino acids long. Germline assignment: CDR1 SGHAT and CDR2 FQNNGV. The germline V and J ends were trimmed by 4 bases and 3 bases, with 7 bases remaining between them. CDR3 sequence: CASSSIFYEQYF. In DNA, the CDR3 is TGTGCCAGCAGCTCGATTTTCTACGAGCAGTACTTC.

The chain has TRBV6-1 and TRBJ2-5; 10 bases agree with TRBD2. The CDR3 has 15 amino acids. CDR1 is MNHNS, CDR2 SASEGT, per germline. V dropped 3 bases and J dropped 2; count of bases not matched to a gene: 3. CDR3: CASSDQRGGQETQYF. DNA of the CDR3: TGTGCCAGCAGTGACCAGCGGGGGGGTCAAGAGACCCAGTACTTC.

The V call is TRBV7-3, the J call TRBJ2-3; 9 bases are a match to TRBD2. V shed 1 base and J 2 bases; nucleotides not matched to a gene: 4. The CDR3 loop spans 16 amino acids. Germline V lookup: CDR1 SGHTA, CDR2 FQGTGA. CDR3 residues: CASSLNSGGTTDTQYF. As DNA, the CDR3 is TGTGCCAGCAGCTTAAACAGCGGGGGGACCACAGATACGCAGTATTTT.

The rearrangement uses TRBV20-1 and TRBJ2-7, with TRBD2 identical over 12 bases. Germline loops: CDR1 DFQATT, CDR2 SNEGSKA (reference sequence). V dropped 5 bases and J dropped 2; count of bases not matched to a gene: 7. This CDR3 comprises 15 residues. CDR3 residues: CSAAGLAGRAYEQYF. In nucleotides, the CDR3 is TGCAGTGCTGCCGGACTAGCGGGGAGAGCCTACGAGCAGTACTTC.

This chain links TRBV29-1 with TRBJ1-2; the D is unclear. Between the trimmed V and J ends, which lost 5 bases and 0 bases, there was a span of 10 bases. CDR1 is SQVTM and CDR2 is ANQGSEA in the germline V gene. CDR3 size: 13 residues. For the CDR3, the DNA is TGCAGCGTTTTTACGAACTCTAACTATGGCTACACCTTC. Protein: CSVFTNSNYGYTF.

The V gene is TRBV7-3, the J gene TRBJ2-1, with D possibly TRBD2 on 5 matching bases. Trimming cost V 0 bases and J 0 bases, with 12 bases left between them. This CDR3 is built from 17 residues. Per the germline V gene, CDR1 is SGHTA and CDR2 is FQGTGA. The CDR3 DNA is TGTGCCAGCAGCTTAACGGCTAGCCTATACTCCTACAATGAGCAGTTCTTC. Protein: CASSLTASLYSYNEQFF.

The chain has TRBV28 and TRBJ2-1; weak D call: TRBD2 (6 bases). Germline loops: CDR1 MDHEN, CDR2 SYDVKM. The CDR3 length is 13 residues. V lost 9 bases, J lost 8 bases, and 17 bases lay in between. For the CDR3, the DNA is TGTGCCAGTAATCGGGGATCGGGGGATGAGCAGTTCTTC. Amino acid sequence: CASNRGSGDEQFF.

As for this clonotype: Sequence at one end of the junction differs from germline and may be a read error. The gene calls are TRBV5-1 and TRBJ2-5; D ambiguous. This CDR3 spans 13 amino acids. The germline gives CDR1 SGHRS, CDR2 YFSETQ. CDR3 residues: CASSSDNQETRYF. The DNA of the CDR3 is TGCGCCAGCAGCTCCGACAACCAAGAGACCCGGTACTTC.

CDR3 loop: CASSLDADRIGYTF. For the CDR3, the DNA is TGTGCCAGCAGCTTAGACGCGGACCGAATTGGCTACACCTTC. The genes are TRBV7-9 and TRBJ1-2, with D uncertain. The germline gives CDR1 SEHNR, CDR2 FQNEAQ (reference sequence). With 1 base removed from V and 7 bases from J, the gap between germline ends came to 13 bases. CDR3 length: 14 amino acids. The complete variable domain, with remaining parts taken from reference TRBV7-9 and TRBJ1-2, reads DTGVSQNPRHKITKRGQNVTFRCDPISEHNRLYWYRQTLGQGPEFLTYFQNEAQLEKSRLLSDRFSAERPKGSFSTLEIQRTEQGDSAMYLCASSLDADRIGYTFGSGTRLTVV.

This clonotype was observed a few times. V and J are TRBV12-3 or TRBV12-4 and TRBJ2-1; unclear D gene. V shed 3 bases and J shed 9 bases, with 15 bases lying between them. The CDR3 is 14 residues long. The CDR3 sequence is CASSLFDTDGEQFF. CDR3 nucleotides: TGTGCCAGCAGTTTGTTTGACACCGACGGTGAGCAGTTCTTC.

The chain recombines TRBV12-3 or TRBV12-4 with TRBJ1-2; D may be TRBD1 (6 bases). The V and J ends lost 2 bases and 6 bases respectively, with 10 bases between them. This CDR3 region has 13 residues. CDR3 sequence (DNA): TGTGCCAGCAGTTTAATACAGGGCGATGGCTACACCTTC. Translating gives CASSLIQGDGYTF.

V and J are TRBV7-2 and TRBJ2-5, with D maybe TRBD2 (7 bases). The V end was cut by 3 bases, the J end by 5 bases, with 13 bases between. This CDR3 has 14 amino acids. Looked up from germline, CDR1 is SGHTA and CDR2 is FQGNSA. As DNA, the CDR3 is TGTGCCAGCAGCTTCCAGAAGGGGGGGGAGACCCAGTACTTC. It is translated as CASSFQKGGETQYF.

The chain links TRBV12-3 or TRBV12-4 to TRBJ1-6; D uncertain. This CDR3 is built from 13 residues. V lost 3 bases and J 7 bases, leaving 7 bases between the germline ends. The CDR3 here is CASSFAENSPLHF. CDR3 nucleotides: TGTGCCAGCAGTTTCGCGGAAAATTCACCCCTCCACTTT.

The chain carries TRBV5-1 and TRBJ2-3; TRBD2 matches 10 bases. CDR1 and CDR2 (germline): SGHRS, YFSETQ. J gave up 2 bases and V 4 bases, and 13 bases lay outside the gene matches. The CDR3 runs to 18 residues. The CDR3 loop reads CASSPHQETSGYTDTQYF. CDR3 DNA sequence: TGCGCCAGCAGCCCCCACCAGGAGACTAGCGGGTACACAGATACGCAGTATTTT.

There are many counts of this clonotype. The chain employs TRBV4-2 and TRBJ1-2, with D uncertain. Germline CDR1 reads LGHNA; CDR2 reads YNFKEQ. The length of the CDR3 is 15 residues. Trimming removed 0 bases at V and 2 bases at J, with 10 bases between. CDR3 sequence reads: CASSQDLQANYGYTF. The CDR3 nucleotides are TGTGCCAGCAGCCAAGATTTGCAGGCGAACTATGGCTACACCTTC.

The rearrangement links TRBV7-2 to TRBJ2-7, with D unresolved. Germline CDR1 and CDR2: SGHTA and FQGNSA. CDR3 length: 12 residues. V lost 5 bases and J 5 bases, leaving 10 bases between the germline ends. Here the CDR3 DNA reads TGTGCCAGCAGCCCGGTTCGCCACGAGCAGTACTTC. It translates to CASSPVRHEQYF.